These 9 T cell receptor beta chains came from one sample sequenced in a study of regulatory T cells in long-lasting Graves disease. Time point described: newly diagnosed GD, antithyroid drugs for less than 3 months. Making the TCR library involved RNA that had been extracted from PBMCs. Arm-PCR with iRepertoire HTBI primers amplified the CDR3 regions for these TCR beta libraries. TCRdb re-called the multiplex PCR reads through MiXCR, storing one row per CDR3 protein. The sample contains roughly 380,000 distinct CDR3 sequences, 16% of which appear only once. The sample was also linked to a second study, of T cells in Graves' hyperthyroidism and ophthalmopathy.

Sequencing used peripheral blood mononuclear cells (PBMCs), obtained at new diagnosis, from a patient treated with antithyroid drugs. The receptors originated from a man aged 40-49 years with Graves disease.

This clonotype was counted many times. This chain uses TRBV20-1 with TRBJ2-7; TRBD2 is a possible D gene (6 bases). Germline V gene lookup returns CDR1 DFQATT and CDR2 SNEGSKA (reference sequence). CDR3 length equals 13 residues. V was trimmed by 4 bases and J by 2 bases, leaving 12 bases between them. The CDR3 is CSATRGRPYEQYF. Here the CDR3 DNA reads TGCAGTGCTACCCGGGGGAGACCCTACGAGCAGTACTTC.

This clonotype was recorded many times. The J gene is TRBJ1-3, the V gene TRBV11-3; D is uncertain. This CDR3 region has 13 residues. Germline V gene data show CDR1 as SGHNT and CDR2 as YENEEA. V lost 3 bases and J lost 7, with 10 bases in between. CDR3 amino acids: CASSLGEVNTIYF. The CDR3 nucleotides are TGTGCCAGCAGCTTGGGTGAGGTGAACACCATATATTTT.

Turning to this clonotype: A much larger clone lies a single base off, so this may be a read error. The genes are TRBV28 and TRBJ1-3; D remains unclear. Germline CDR1 MDHEN, CDR2 SYDVKM. The CDR3 loop spans 16 amino acids. DNA of the CDR3: TGTGCCAGCAGCCCTTACCGGGGATACTCTGGAAACACCGTATATTTT. It encodes CASSPYRGYSGNTVYF.

This clonotype came up many times. Here the CDR3 reads CASSHSRLAGAQVKYEQYF. In nucleotides, the CDR3 is TGTGCCAGCAGCCACTCGAGACTAGCGGGGGCTCAAGTTAAATACGAGCAGTACTTC. The chain joins TRBV3-1 to TRBJ2-7; 12 bases fit TRBD2. CDR3 length: 19 amino acids. Losses at the gene ends were 3 bases for V and 4 bases for J; bases not matched to a gene: 16. Germline CDR1 is LGHDT and CDR2 is YNNKEL (reference sequence).

In this sample, this clonotype turned up many times. The chain employs TRBV10-1 and TRBJ2-1, with 12 bases matching TRBD2. Germline CDR1 is WNHNN and CDR2 is SYGVQD (reference sequence). V shed 0 bases and J 9 bases; nucleotides not matched to a gene: 3. This CDR3 region has 15 residues. The CDR3 spells CASSESLAGGIEQFF. In DNA, the CDR3 is TGCGCCAGCAGTGAGTCCCTAGCGGGGGGGATTGAGCAGTTCTTC.

This chain connects TRBV5-8 to TRBJ1-1, with 7 bases aligning to TRBD1. This CDR3 has 15 residues. V shed 4 bases and J 1 base; nucleotides not matched to a gene: 7. Germline V gene lookup returns CDR1 SGHTS and CDR2 YDEGEE. The CDR3 coding sequence is TGTGCCAGCAGCATGGGGACAGCGGAGAACACTGAAGCTTTCTTT. Translated, it gives CASSMGTAENTEAFF.

In this sample, this clonotype turned up many times. The chain couples TRBV4-1 to TRBJ2-4; D uncertain. Trimming left V 1 base short and J 0 bases short, with 16 bases between. This CDR3 has 18 residues. Germline V lookup: CDR1 MGHRA, CDR2 YSYEKL. The CDR3 coding sequence is TGCGCCAGCAGCCAAGGGGTCATCAGGCTTCTAGCCAAAAACATTCAGTACTTC. Encoded protein: CASSQGVIRLLAKNIQYF.

This clonotype was recorded only once. This may be a read error: a much more frequent sequence differs by one nucleotide. The chain uses TRBV24-1 and TRBJ2-1; 11 bases fit TRBD2. The DNA end lines up better with TRBJ2-7; the J call may be wrong. The CDR3 has 16 residues. Looked up from germline, CDR1 is KGHDR and CDR2 is SFDVKD. CDR3 loop: CATSDLAGGSYNEQYF. The DNA for the CDR3 is TGTGCCACCAGTGATCTAGCGGGGGGTTCTTACAATGAGCAGTACTTC.

In this sample, this clonotype turned up a few times. The gene calls are TRBV7-2 and TRBJ2-3; D possibly uses TRBD1 or TRBD2 (5 bases each). The V end was cut by 7 bases, the J end by 3 bases, with 11 bases between. From germline, CDR1 is SGHTA and CDR2 FQGNSA. The CDR3 contains 13 residues. Written as DNA, the CDR3 is TGTGCCAGCACCCGTTGGGGGACAGATACGCAGTATTTT. Translation: CASTRWGTDTQYF.